This T cell receptor beta chain is from a study of blood T cell repertoires in COVID-19. On the study more broadly: Whether acute or convalescent, the COVID-19 samples came from the United States, Italy and Spain. In each case, the material was cDNA or gDNA derived from T cells, B-cell-depleted T cells, or PBMCs.

As processed by the authors: By means of reference gene primer amplification, nucleated cell counts were estimated. Profiled with immunoSEQ multiplex PCR; TCRdb holds only in-frame clones, not every one. That table gives V, J and clone size, and the DNA gave D and trimming. This sample yields over 100,000 clones, of which approximately 81% are seen a single time; approximately 1.3% belongs to the top ten. This CDR3 has 16 residues. V lost 3 bases to trimming and J lost 5 bases; unmatched junction nucleotides: 11. CDR1 and CDR2 from the germline V gene are SGHRS and YFSETQ. Input material: peripheral blood. The TCR was taken from a middle-aged man with acute or convalescent COVID-19. The V gene is TRBV5-1, the J gene TRBJ2-1; 7 positions agree with TRBD2. The CDR3 nucleotides are TGCGCCAGCAGCTATGGCCTAGCGGACCTAGACAATGAGCAGTTCTTC. Translated, it gives CASSYGLADLDNEQFF.